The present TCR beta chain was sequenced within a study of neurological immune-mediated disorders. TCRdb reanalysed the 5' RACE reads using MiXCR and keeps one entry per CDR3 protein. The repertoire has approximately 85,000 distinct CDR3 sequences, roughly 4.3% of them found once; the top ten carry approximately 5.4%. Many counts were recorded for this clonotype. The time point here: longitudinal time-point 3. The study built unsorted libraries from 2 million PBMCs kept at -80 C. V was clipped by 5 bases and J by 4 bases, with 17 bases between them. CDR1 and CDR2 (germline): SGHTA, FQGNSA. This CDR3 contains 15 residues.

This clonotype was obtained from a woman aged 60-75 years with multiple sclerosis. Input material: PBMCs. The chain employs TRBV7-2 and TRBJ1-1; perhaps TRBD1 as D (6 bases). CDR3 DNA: TGTGCCAGCAGCACCGAAACAGGGAGGGGCACTGAAGCTTTCTTT. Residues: CASSTETGRGTEAFF.